This T cell receptor (beta chain) was observed in a study of cytomegalovirus exposure and HLA in healthy donors. Germline values: CDR1 LNHDA, CDR2 SQIVND (reference sequence). V shed 6 bases and J 3 bases; nucleotides not matched to a gene: 9. The CDR3 is made up of 16 amino acids. The PCR had 60 Vbeta and 13 Jbeta primers. Here immunoSEQ multiplex PCR was the method, and the copy in TCRdb shows in-frame clones only, minus some. This table holds under 200,000 clones, around 84% found once. Sequenced input: PBMCs. The chain is built from TRBV19 and TRBJ2-3, with 10 bases matching TRBD2. The receptor comes from a young woman in good health and CMV-seronegative. The CDR3 DNA reads TGTGCCAGTAGGCTCGCGGTAGCGGGAGGAACAGATACGCAGTATTTT. This codes for CASRLAVAGGTDTQYF.